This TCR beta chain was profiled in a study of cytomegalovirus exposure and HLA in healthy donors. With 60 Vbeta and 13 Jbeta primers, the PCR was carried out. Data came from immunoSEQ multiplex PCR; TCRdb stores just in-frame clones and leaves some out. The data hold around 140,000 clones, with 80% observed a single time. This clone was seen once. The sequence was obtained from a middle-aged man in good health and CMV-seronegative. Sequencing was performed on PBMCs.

The CDR3 DNA follows: TGCGCCAGCAGCTTGGAAGCAGGAACCTACGAGCAGTACTTC. It translates to CASSLEAGTYEQYF. The chain links TRBV5-1 to TRBJ2-7; no clear D gene. Germline assignment: CDR1 SGHRS and CDR2 YFSETQ. The germline V and J ends were trimmed by 0 bases and 2 bases, with 9 bases remaining between them. This CDR3 is 14 amino acids long.